This entry lists 27 T cell receptor beta chains sequenced from one sample in a study of T-cell reconstitution after alpha-beta-depleted transplantation in children. This sample's TCRbeta library carried unique molecular identifier barcodes. One entry per CDR3 protein results from TCRdb running MiXCR on the PCR reads. The top ten clones hold approximately 2.3% of a sample with about 500,000 distinct CDR3 sequences, 30% to 35% of them seen once. This material consisted of PBMCs from the stem cell graft donor, taken from the stem cell graft. Receptor source: a human donor who donated a stem cell graft to a child with aplastic anemia.

This clonotype was picked up a small number of times. The gene calls are TRBV7-6 and TRBJ2-2; weak D call: TRBD1 (6 bases). Trimming stripped 4 bases from V and 0 bases from J, with 9 bases between. The CDR3 totals 15 residues. Germline V gene data show CDR1 as SGHVS and CDR2 as FNYEAQ. CDR3 loop: CASSSNRANTGELFF. The DNA for the CDR3 is TGTGCCAGCAGCTCCAACAGGGCGAACACCGGGGAGCTGTTTTTT.

This chain connects TRBV7-9 to TRBJ2-7; unclear D gene. The CDR3 has 14 residues. The V end was cut by 1 base, the J end by 3 bases, with 10 bases between. Per the germline V gene, CDR1 is SEHNR and CDR2 is FQNEAQ (reference sequence). CDR3 nucleotide sequence: TGTGCCAGCAGCTTAGGTGTTGGGTTCTACGAGCAGTACTTC. This translates into CASSLGVGFYEQYF.

The CDR3 DNA follows: TGTGCCAGCTTACGGGACTTGAACTCTGGGGCCAACGTCCTGACTTTC. This sequence encodes CASLRDLNSGANVLTF. V and J are TRBV7-8 and TRBJ2-6; tentatively, D is TRBD2 (6 bases). The germline V gene has CDR1 SGHVS and CDR2 FQNEAQ. The CDR3 contains 16 residues. V lost 8 bases, J lost 0 bases, and 14 bases lay in between.

The chain links TRBV29-1 to TRBJ1-1; unclear D gene. The germline V gene has CDR1 SQVTM and CDR2 ANQGSEA. Trimming left V 7 bases short and J 1 base short, with 4 bases between. The CDR3 is 10 amino acids. CDR3: CSGQNTEAFF. CDR3 coding DNA: TGCAGCGGCCAGAACACTGAAGCTTTCTTT.

This chain connects TRBV23-1 to TRBJ2-1; no firm D call. TRBV23-1 is placed among ORFs of uncertain function. CDR3 length: 12 residues. Trimming shortened V by 4 bases and J by 9 bases, and 10 bases separated the two germline ends. The CDR3 region is CASSLWALEQFF. CDR3 nucleotides: TGCGCCAGCAGTCTCTGGGCGCTTGAGCAGTTCTTC.

The chain joins TRBV7-2 to TRBJ2-3; the D is unclear. Germline assignment: CDR1 SGHTA and CDR2 FQGNSA. V gave up 1 base and J gave up 2 bases, with 10 bases separating them. This CDR3 is built from 15 residues. The DNA for the CDR3 is TGTGCCAGCAGCTTAGGGTCCAAACCCACAGATACGCAGTATTTT. Encoded protein: CASSLGSKPTDTQYF.

The genes are TRBV5-4 and TRBJ1-1, with TRBD1 matching over 8 bases. Germline lookup yields CDR1 SGHNT and CDR2 YYREEE (reference sequence). The CDR3 loop spans 13 amino acids. Losses at the gene ends were 5 bases for V and 10 bases for J; bases not matched to a gene: 10. The CDR3 is CASSFDRGGRAFF. DNA for the CDR3: TGTGCCAGCAGTTTCGACAGGGGTGGGCGAGCTTTCTTT.

This clonotype was seen a handful of times. The rearrangement joins TRBV30 to TRBJ2-1, with TRBD2 identical over 9 bases. Germline loops: CDR1 GTSNPN, CDR2 SVGIG (reference sequence). V lost 4 bases, J lost 8 bases, and 9 bases stayed unmatched. The CDR3 spans 14 residues. CDR3 DNA: TGTGCCTGGACCGGCGGGAGGGCCCGGGATGAGCAGTTCTTC. It yields the protein CAWTGGRARDEQFF.

CDR3 nucleotide sequence: TGTGCCACCAGCAAACACGGGGGAAGTAATGAAAAACTGTTTTTT. Translating it yields CATSKHGGSNEKLFF. The V call is TRBV15, the J call TRBJ1-4; possible D gene TRBD1, 5 bases. The CDR3 sequence is 15 residues long. V was trimmed by 4 bases and J by 4 bases, leaving 13 bases between them. Germline loops: CDR1 LNHNV, CDR2 YYDKDF (reference sequence).

The chain carries TRBV27 and TRBJ2-7, with 10 bases aligning to TRBD2. V lost 1 base and J lost 7; bases outside the gene matches: 7. CDR3 length: 15 amino acids. The germline V gene encodes CDR1 MNHEY and CDR2 SMNVEV (reference sequence). The DNA for the CDR3 is TGTGCCAGCAGTTTATATCTAGCGGGAGTGTGGGAGCAGTACTTC. It is translated as CASSLYLAGVWEQYF.

This clonotype was seen only a few times. The genes are TRBV4-2 and TRBJ2-1; D gene uncertain. In germline, CDR1 is LGHNA, CDR2 YNFKEQ. This CDR3 is built from 15 residues. V dropped 4 bases and J dropped 9 bases, with 19 bases sitting between them. The CDR3 here is CASSLPERDFAEQFF. Here the CDR3 DNA reads TGTGCCAGCAGCCTTCCAGAGCGAGACTTTGCTGAGCAGTTCTTC.

The V and J genes are TRBV3-1 and TRBJ2-5; no clear D gene. V lost 4 bases and J lost 0, with 18 bases in between. Germline lookup yields CDR1 LGHDT and CDR2 YNNKEL (reference sequence). The CDR3 contains 17 residues. The CDR3 nucleotides are TGTGCCAGCAGCCCGCGAGCGAGAGGTCGCTACCAAGAGACCCAGTACTTC. Protein: CASSPRARGRYQETQYF.

This clonotype was counted between two and nine times. This chain connects TRBV10-3 to TRBJ2-1; 10 positions agree with TRBD2. Germline V gene sequence: CDR1 ENHRY, CDR2 SYGVKD. The CDR3 loop spans 15 amino acids. The junction had 5 bases not matched to a gene; V was cut back by 3 bases and J by 6 bases. CDR3 bases: TGTGCCATCAGTGACATTAGCGGGAGGACCAATGAGCAGTTCTTC. This translates into CAISDISGRTNEQFF.

The J gene is TRBJ1-3, the V gene TRBV7-2, with 9 bases lining up with TRBD1. This CDR3 is 16 amino acids long. The V gene end was trimmed by 4 bases and the J gene end by 1 base; junction bases not matched to a gene: 5. Germline V gene data show CDR1 as SGHTA and CDR2 as FQGNSA. The CDR3 nucleotides read TGTGCCAGCAGCTCGACAGGGGGGTCGTCTGGAAACACCATATATTTT. This encodes CASSSTGGSSGNTIYF.

The table lists this clonotype with a count of one. The J gene is TRBJ1-6, the V gene TRBV25-1, with a weak D call TRBD1 (6 bases). The CDR3 consists of 13 residues. Trimming removed 8 bases from V and 5 bases from J, with 10 bases in between. CDR1 MGHDK and CDR2 SYGVNS come from the germline V gene. CDR3 protein: CASGTSHNSPLHF. CDR3 in DNA: TGTGCCAGCGGGACATCCCATAATTCACCCCTCCACTTT.

The chain has TRBV10-3 and TRBJ1-2; D ambiguous. Germline V gene sequence: CDR1 ENHRY, CDR2 SYGVKD. Between the trimmed V and J ends, which lost 7 bases and 5 bases, there was a span of 11 bases. The CDR3 contains 12 residues. CDR3 sequence: CAIKAEGYGYTF. As DNA, the CDR3 is TGTGCCATCAAGGCGGAGGGATATGGCTACACCTTC.

Worth noting for this clonotype: The final CDR3 position lacks the conserved phenylalanine or tryptophan, pointing to a likely read error. The chain links TRBV12-3 or TRBV12-4 to TRBJ1-5; D gene unclear. The CDR3 covers 15 residues. V dropped 3 bases and J dropped 3 bases, with 12 bases sitting between them. CDR3 DNA: TGTGCCAGCAGTTTTGCGGCAACCCCCAATCAGCCCCAGCATTTG. This gives the protein CASSFAATPNQPQHL.

As concerns this clonotype: Without the conserved terminal phenylalanine or tryptophan, this CDR3 likely stems from a read error. It is unclear where the CDR3 begins or ends on the DNA, so no DNA is shown, and the CDR3 is as TCRdb lists it. The J gene is TRBJ1-2, the V gene TRBV29-1; the table's D call, TRBD1, has no DNA check behind it. Counting both end residues, the CDR3 totals 10 amino acids. Germline V gene sequence: CDR1 SQVTM, CDR2 ANQGSEA. Here the CDR3 reads CSVAGTVYRV.

This rearrangement joins TRBV7-6 to TRBJ2-2, with D hard to call. Germline V gene data show CDR1 as SGHVS and CDR2 as FNYEAQ. This CDR3 comprises 12 residues. With 2 bases removed from V and 5 bases from J, the gap between germline ends came to 3 bases. The CDR3 DNA sequence: TGTGCCAGCAGCTTATGGACCGGGGAGCTGTTTTTT. This sequence encodes CASSLWTGELFF.

V gene TRBV20-1 combines with J gene TRBJ2-1; 9 bases are shared with TRBD2. CDR1 DFQATT and CDR2 SNEGSKA come from the germline V gene (reference sequence). V trimming: 3 bases; J trimming: 3 bases; junction bases outside the gene matches: 6. CDR3 size: 15 residues. For the CDR3, the DNA is TGCAGTGCTAGGATATTAGCGGGAGTCTACAATGAGCAGTTCTTC. It specifies CSARILAGVYNEQFF.

The chain combines TRBV20-1 with TRBJ1-2; D gene unclear. The germline V gene encodes CDR1 DFQATT and CDR2 SNEGSKA (reference sequence). The V end lost 2 bases, the J end lost 10 bases, and 11 bases lay between the germline ends. CDR3 length equals 11 residues. DNA for the CDR3: TGCAGTGCTAGAACCAAGGTCGACTACACCTTC. As protein: CSARTKVDYTF.

The V and J genes are TRBV3-1 and TRBJ2-7, with D unresolved. Germline V gene lookup returns CDR1 LGHDT and CDR2 YNNKEL (reference sequence). Trimming left V 0 bases short and J 0 bases short, with 9 bases between. There are 15 residues in the CDR3. CDR3 DNA: TGTGCCAGCAGCCAAGACAGTCAGTACTCCTACGAGCAGTACTTC. Amino acids: CASSQDSQYSYEQYF.

The chain recombines TRBV27 with TRBJ1-1; possible D gene TRBD1, 6 bases. Germline CDR1 MNHEY, CDR2 SMNVEV (reference sequence). Trimming took off 5 bases at V and 5 bases at J, with 24 bases between the two ends. The CDR3 runs to 17 residues. The CDR3 DNA is TGTGCCAGCAGTCCAAGCTACAGGGCCGCGGAGTGGACTGAAGCTTTCTTT. As protein: CASSPSYRAAEWTEAFF.

The chain is built from TRBV28 and TRBJ1-2; D unclear. V lost 2 bases to trimming and J lost 7 bases, with 14 bases between them. The CDR3 consists of 14 residues. Germline V gives CDR1 MDHEN, CDR2 SYDVKM. The CDR3 loop is CASSLGQDSTGYTF. CDR3 nucleotide sequence: TGTGCCAGCAGTTTAGGGCAGGATTCAACTGGCTACACCTTC.

The chain couples TRBV29-1 to TRBJ1-1; no clear D gene. The CDR3 has 12 residues. V gave up 4 bases and J gave up 3 bases, with 9 bases separating them. Germline CDR1 SQVTM, CDR2 ANQGSEA. CDR3 amino acids: CSVAASYTEAFF. In DNA, the CDR3 is TGCAGCGTTGCAGCCTCATACACTGAAGCTTTCTTT.

This clonotype has ten or more counts. The chain uses TRBV28 and TRBJ2-5; 8 bases agree with TRBD1. This CDR3 has 15 amino acids. V gave up 1 base and J gave up 5 bases; unmatched junction bases: 6. The V gene's germline CDR1 is MDHEN and CDR2 SYDVKM. CDR3 bases: TGTGCCAGCAGTTTATCAGGGGGCTCCCGGGAGACCCAGTACTTC. This encodes CASSLSGGSRETQYF.

The rearrangement links TRBV11-1 to TRBJ2-2; TRBD2 matches 8 bases. The trim removed 8 bases at V and 6 bases at J, leaving 5 bases unmatched. The germline V gene has CDR1 SGHAT and CDR2 FQDESV (reference sequence). CDR3 length: 13 residues. The CDR3 sequence is CASASGSAGELFF. DNA for the CDR3: TGTGCCAGCGCAAGCGGGAGCGCCGGGGAGCTGTTTTTT. Based on the CDR3 plus reference TRBV11-1 and TRBJ2-2, the full variable domain is EAEVAQSPRYKITEKSQAVAFWCDPISGHATLYWYRQILGQGPELLVQFQDESVVDDSQLPKDRFSAERLKGVDSTLKIQPAELGDSAMYLCASASGSAGELFFGEGSRLTVL.